This T cell receptor (beta chain) was recorded in a study of T cells in Graves' hyperthyroidism and ophthalmopathy. TCR beta CDR3 sequences were amplified from RNA transcripts. The HTBI primer set drove a first-round RT-PCR of the TCR CDR3. TCRdb reprocessed the multiplex PCR reads via MiXCR and lists one record per CDR3 protein. The data contain 700,000 or so distinct CDR3 sequences, over 15% of them singletons. General observations from the study: Ophthalmopathy was identified by the model a median roughly 6.5 months ahead of onset. In the blood, most expanded thyroid clonotypes above 0.001 appeared as well.

No progression to ophthalmopathy during 18 months of follow-up defined stable disease. With a duration under 2 months, the hyperthyroidism was newly diagnosed in patients aged 18 to 65. This clonotype has just a few counts. Its antigen is unidentified. This CDR3 contains 15 residues. V shed 3 bases and J shed 2 bases, with 11 bases lying between them. Germline CDR1 is KGHSH and CDR2 is LQKENI. This clonotype was obtained from a man younger than 35 with Graves' hyperthyroidism. The sequenced sample was blood. The chain combines TRBV18 with TRBJ1-3; D not certain. CDR3 loop: CASSPETYAGNTIYF. The CDR3 DNA reads as TGTGCCAGCTCACCGGAGACATACGCTGGAAACACCATATATTTT.